Following are 26 T cell receptor beta chains from one sample sequenced in a study of blood T cell repertoires in COVID-19. Sequenced by immunoSEQ multiplex PCR; TCRdb stores in-frame clones only, minus some. Counted here are some 370,000 clones, roughly four fifths occurring once; the ten biggest clones make up roughly 5.1%. Material for sequencing was PBMCs or T cells enriched from blood (not recorded which). These receptor sequences come from a woman between 45 and 60 years old who had recovered from COVID-19.

V is TRBV5-1 and J is TRBJ1-2, with TRBD1 matching over 7 bases. V dropped 4 bases and J dropped 2; count of bases not matched to a gene: 8. CDR1 and CDR2 from the germline V gene are SGHRS and YFSETQ. This CDR3 contains 15 residues. The CDR3 DNA is TGCGCCAGCAGCCGCGACAGGGTGGGGAACTATGGCTACACCTTC. It is translated as CASSRDRVGNYGYTF.

The chain carries TRBV29-1 and TRBJ1-1; TRBD1 agrees at 7 bases. The ends lost 7 bases at V and 4 bases at J; junction bases unmatched: 9. The CDR3 extends over 13 amino acids. Per germline, CDR1 SQVTM and CDR2 ANQGSEA. The CDR3 sequence: CSAIQTGRTEAFF. CDR3 coding DNA: TGCAGCGCCATTCAGACAGGGCGCACTGAAGCTTTCTTT.

The chain links TRBV6-2 or TRBV6-3 to TRBJ2-6; D is ambiguous. The CDR3 is made up of 14 amino acids. V was trimmed by 2 bases and J by 7 bases, leaving 9 bases between them. Germline lookup yields CDR1 MNHEY and CDR2 SVGEGT. The CDR3 DNA is TGTGCCAGCAGTTACAGGCAGGTTGCCAACGTCCTGACTTTC. Translating it yields CASSYRQVANVLTF.

This rearrangement joins TRBV15 to TRBJ2-5, with 9 nucleotides matching TRBD2. The CDR3 contains 17 residues. The V gene's germline CDR1 is LNHNV and CDR2 YYDKDF (reference sequence). Germline trimming cut 9 bases from V and 1 base from J; bases unmatched to any gene: 15. The CDR3 coding sequence is TGTGCCACGCGAGACCCTAGCGGGATGAATTCCCAAGAGACCCAGTACTTC. Translation gives CATRDPSGMNSQETQYF.

This clone was seen once. The chain carries TRBV28 and TRBJ1-2, with a weak D call TRBD1 (6 bases). There are 15 residues in the CDR3. Germline-derived CDR1 and CDR2 are MDHEN and SYDVKM. V was cut by 10 bases and J by 4 bases, with 22 bases left in between. CDR3 in DNA: TGTGCCACCTATTCCCCGGGACAAAGACCCTATGGCTACACCTTC. Amino acid sequence: CATYSPGQRPYGYTF.

Only a few counts were recorded for this clone. The gene calls are TRBV7-2 and TRBJ2-1; 12 bases agree with TRBD2. With 4 bases clipped from V and 6 bases from J, the junction kept 7 bases outside the gene matches. The CDR3 has 16 amino acids. Germline CDR1 is SGHTA and CDR2 is FQGNSA. The CDR3 DNA is TGTGCCAGCAGCTCAGGGACTAGCGGGTACCTCAATGAGCAGTTCTTC. It encodes CASSSGTSGYLNEQFF. Drawing the rest from reference TRBV7-2 and TRBJ2-1, the complete variable domain is GAGVSQSPSNKVTEKGKDVELRCDPISGHTALYWYRQSLGQGLEFLIYFQGNSAPDKSGLPSDRFSAERTGGSVSTLTIQRTQQEDSAVYLCASSSGTSGYLNEQFFGPGTRLTVL.

The chain uses TRBV7-2 and TRBJ1-6; possibly TRBD1 for D (6 bases). The CDR3 runs to 15 residues. The V gene lost 5 bases and the J gene lost 6 bases, with 14 bases spanning the gap. Germline CDR1 SGHTA, CDR2 FQGNSA. The CDR3 nucleotides read TGTGCCAGCAGCGTAAAGACAGGTGTTAATTCACCCCTCCACTTT. Residues: CASSVKTGVNSPLHF.

This chain uses TRBV27 with TRBJ1-2, with D perhaps TRBD1 (6 bases). CDR3 length equals 14 residues. CDR1 is MNHEY and CDR2 is SMNVEV in the germline V gene (reference sequence). V was cut by 4 bases and J by 2 bases, with 11 bases left in between. CDR3 nucleotides: TGTGCCAGCAGTTACGGACAGTTCAACTATGGCTACACCTTC. Its protein product is CASSYGQFNYGYTF.

About this clone: The same CDR3 can be traced to other DNA sequences in this sample. The chain carries TRBV12-3 or TRBV12-4 and TRBJ1-3, with 7 nucleotides matching TRBD1. CDR3 size: 13 residues. Trimming at V came to 5 bases and at J to 3 bases, leaving 1 base not matched to a gene. CDR3 sequence reads: CASSRDSGNTIYF. The CDR3 DNA follows: TGTGCCAGCAGTCGGGACAGTGGAAACACCATATATTTT.

This clone came up a few times. Other DNA sequences in the same sample also yield this CDR3. The chain employs TRBV5-1 and TRBJ1-5; 10 bases align to TRBD1. The CDR3 loop spans 15 amino acids. CDR1 is SGHRS and CDR2 is YFSETQ in the germline V gene. J was trimmed by 7 bases and V by 0 bases; bases with no gene match: 4. The CDR3 here is CASSLGDRGGQPQHF. CDR3 bases: TGCGCCAGCAGCTTGGGGGACAGGGGTGGGCAGCCCCAGCATTTT.

This chain connects TRBV6-1 to TRBJ1-4; D not resolved. Trimming pared 1 base from V and 7 bases from J, leaving 13 bases between. CDR1 is MNHNS and CDR2 is SASEGT in the germline V gene. This CDR3 region has 15 residues. The CDR3 region has the DNA TGTGCCAGCAGTGAAGACCCCGCGACTGTTGAAAAACTGTTTTTT. Translated: CASSEDPATVEKLFF.

This clone was detected once. This sequence joins TRBV11-2 and TRBJ1-3; D may be TRBD1 (5 bases). CDR1 and CDR2 from the germline V gene are SGHAT and FQNNGV. V was clipped by 3 bases and J by 2 bases, with 14 bases between them. The CDR3 sequence is 16 residues long. Here the CDR3 reads CASSFWTHTAGNTIYF. The DNA for the CDR3 is TGTGCCAGCAGCTTCTGGACACATACTGCTGGAAACACCATATATTTT.

This clone was observed a handful of times. The chain uses TRBV7-2 and TRBJ1-3, with 8 positions matching TRBD1. The CDR3 covers 15 residues. Germline loops: CDR1 SGHTA, CDR2 FQGNSA. V shed 4 bases, J shed 4 bases, and the junction held 6 bases outside the gene matches. The CDR3 reads CASSSGQGVGNTIYF. The CDR3 DNA sequence: TGTGCCAGCAGCTCCGGACAGGGTGTCGGAAACACCATATATTTT.

The rearrangement links TRBV5-4 to TRBJ1-6, with D maybe TRBD1 (6 bases). The V gene's germline CDR1 is SGHNT and CDR2 YYREEE (reference sequence). The CDR3 is 17 residues long. Trimming took off 4 bases at V and 7 bases at J, with 21 bases between the two ends. The CDR3 sequence is CASSPREGGLGNSPLHF. CDR3 bases: TGTGCCAGCAGCCCCCGGGAGGGGGGCCTAGGCAATTCACCCCTCCACTTT.

The genes are TRBV29-1 and TRBJ1-2; no clear D. V was cut by 6 bases and J by 7 bases, with 18 bases left in between. CDR1 and CDR2 from the germline V gene are SQVTM and ANQGSEA. The CDR3 contains 13 residues. CDR3 residues: CSVTVAQAGGYTF. CDR3 nucleotide sequence: TGCAGCGTAACTGTTGCGCAGGCGGGTGGCTACACCTTC.

In regard to this clone: Other DNA sequences of this sample code for an identical CDR3. The chain recombines TRBV7-2 with TRBJ2-7, with TRBD2 matching over 7 bases. The V and J ends lost 0 bases and 3 bases, in that order; junction bases with no gene match: 2. CDR3 length equals 14 residues. CDR1 SGHTA and CDR2 FQGNSA come from the germline V gene. CDR3 sequence reads: CASSLASGNYEQYF. The CDR3 nucleotides are TGTGCCAGCAGCTTAGCCAGCGGGAACTACGAGCAGTACTTC.

The V and J genes are TRBV4-1 and TRBJ2-7; 9 bases fit TRBD2. The CDR3 contains 16 residues. CDR1 is MGHRA, CDR2 YSYEKL, per germline. J was trimmed by 5 bases and V by 3 bases; bases with no gene match: 11. CDR3 sequence: CASSHRGRAQIDEQYF. CDR3 in DNA: TGCGCCAGCAGCCACCGCGGGAGGGCCCAGATCGACGAGCAGTACTTC.

The genes are TRBV2 and TRBJ1-2; D might be TRBD1 (5 bases). With 7 bases removed from V and 4 bases from J, the gap between germline ends came to 19 bases. This CDR3 has 15 amino acids. The V gene's germline CDR1 is SNHLY and CDR2 FYNNEI. The CDR3 reads CASKSGTASIYGYTF. In nucleotides, the CDR3 is TGTGCCAGCAAATCAGGGACTGCCTCTATCTATGGCTACACCTTC.

The genes are TRBV19 and TRBJ1-4; 11 bases are shared with TRBD1. The CDR3 length is 15 residues. V shed 4 bases and J 7 bases; nucleotides not matched to a gene: 5. CDR1 LNHDA and CDR2 SQIVND come from the germline V gene (reference sequence). This chain's CDR3 is CASSTGTGGGEKLFF. Here the CDR3 DNA reads TGTGCCAGTAGTACCGGGACAGGGGGAGGTGAAAAACTGTTTTTT.

The chain links TRBV19 to TRBJ1-2; 7 nucleotides line up with TRBD1. V was pared by 5 bases and J by 6 bases, with 12 bases of the junction left unmatched. This CDR3 is built from 15 residues. Germline CDR1 is LNHDA and CDR2 is SQIVND (reference sequence). CDR3 sequence: CASSVQGIPVDGYTF. The DNA for the CDR3 is TGTGCCAGTAGTGTACAGGGGATTCCTGTGGATGGCTACACCTTC.

This chain connects TRBV19 to TRBJ2-7; the D gene is possibly TRBD1 (6 bases). The CDR3 runs 14 residues. V was pared by 7 bases and J by 0 bases, with 13 bases between. Germline values: CDR1 LNHDA, CDR2 SQIVND (reference sequence). CDR3 nucleotide sequence: TGTGCCAGTACCCCAGGGGCCAACTCCTACGAGCAGTACTTC. Translation gives CASTPGANSYEQYF.

The chain recombines TRBV24-1 with TRBJ1-6, with a possible D match to TRBD1 (5 bases). Per germline, CDR1 KGHDR and CDR2 SFDVKD. The V end was cut by 4 bases, the J end by 8 bases, with 5 bases between. CDR3 size: 12 residues. The CDR3 loop reads CATSEQDSPLHF. CDR3 DNA sequence: TGTGCCACCAGTGAACAGGATTCACCCCTCCACTTT.

The V call is TRBV18, the J call TRBJ2-5; possibly TRBD1 for D (6 bases). CDR3 length equals 14 residues. CDR1 and CDR2 from the germline V gene are KGHSH and LQKENI. The ends were cut back, 3 bases at V and 1 base at J, with 9 bases in the middle. This CDR3 reads CASSPQGIQETQYF. The DNA for the CDR3 is TGTGCCAGCTCACCCCAGGGGATCCAAGAGACCCAGTACTTC.

CDR3 DNA: TGTGCCAGCAGCGTTGAAATGACAGGTGCCTACAATGAGCAGTTCTTC. Protein sequence: CASSVEMTGAYNEQFF. The chain combines TRBV9 with TRBJ2-1; possibly TRBD1 for D (6 bases). There are 16 residues in the CDR3. V lost 2 bases, J lost 2 bases, and 14 bases lay in between. CDR1 SGDLS and CDR2 YYNGEE come from the germline V gene. The complete variable domain, with remaining parts taken from reference TRBV9 and TRBJ2-1, reads DSGVTQTPKHLITATGQRVTLRCSPRSGDLSVYWYQQSLDQGLQFLIQYYNGEERAKGNILERFSAQQFPDLHSELNLSSLELGDSALYFCASSVEMTGAYNEQFFGPGTRLTVL.

The J gene is TRBJ1-1, the V gene TRBV19; 7 bases are a match to TRBD1. With 1 base clipped from V and 1 base from J, the junction kept 3 bases outside the gene matches. Germline V gives CDR1 LNHDA, CDR2 SQIVND (reference sequence). CDR3 length: 15 residues. CDR3 region: CASSIVNRGNTEAFF. CDR3 nucleotide sequence: TGTGCCAGTAGTATAGTTAACAGGGGGAACACTGAAGCTTTCTTT.

The chain uses TRBV7-3 and TRBJ2-7, with 11 bases that match TRBD2. The ends lost 2 bases at V and 2 bases at J; junction bases unmatched: 2. The germline gives CDR1 SGHTA, CDR2 FQGTGA. The CDR3 is 15 amino acids. The CDR3 sequence: CASSLGTSGPYEQYF. The CDR3 DNA is TGTGCCAGCAGCTTAGGGACTAGCGGACCCTACGAGCAGTACTTC. The complete variable domain, with remaining parts taken from reference TRBV7-3 and TRBJ2-7, reads GAGVSQTPSNKVTEKGKYVELRCDPISGHTALYWYRQSLGQGPEFLIYFQGTGAADDSGLPNDRFFAVRPEGSVSTLKIQRTERGDSAVYLCASSLGTSGPYEQYFGPGTRLTVT.